The next 3 T cell receptor beta chains were all read from a single sample in a study of blood T cell repertoires in COVID-19. Method: immunoSEQ multiplex PCR; TCRdb's copy keeps in-frame clones and lacks some. The sample contains about 86,000 clones, over 70% of which appear only once. Sequenced sample: peripheral blood. These receptors all come from a human donor in a cohort sampled during active COVID-19.

The chain employs TRBV28 and TRBJ1-2, with 7 bases identical to TRBD1. The CDR3 spans 12 residues. Unmatched junction bases numbered 4, after V lost 4 bases and J lost 8 bases. Germline V gene sequence: CDR1 MDHEN, CDR2 SYDVKM. This CDR3 is CASSSTGLGYTF. CDR3 sequence (DNA): TGTGCCAGCAGTTCGACAGGGTTGGGCTACACCTTC.

The chain carries TRBV18 and TRBJ2-3, with 8 bases matching TRBD1. The CDR3 runs 16 residues. Germline V CDR1 and CDR2: KGHSH, LQKENI. The trim removed 6 bases at V and 1 base at J, leaving 9 bases unmatched. The CDR3: CASSDRVQRGTDTQYF. Here the CDR3 DNA reads TGTGCCAGCTCGGACAGGGTCCAGAGGGGCACAGATACGCAGTATTTT.

This chain connects TRBV28 to TRBJ1-1; D might be TRBD1 (6 bases). Looked up from germline, CDR1 is MDHEN and CDR2 is SYDVKM. CDR3 length: 16 amino acids. V dropped 2 bases and J dropped 3 bases, with 16 bases sitting between them. CDR3 protein: CASSLGKGGRDTEAFF. The CDR3 nucleotides are TGTGCCAGCAGTTTAGGGAAAGGGGGGAGGGACACTGAAGCTTTCTTT.